This TCR beta chain was identified in a study of OX40 agonist ivuxolimab in advanced cancers. Study-level information: The treatment was a fully human IgG2 OX40 agonist, ivuxolimab. Two cutaneous melanoma patients and one hepatocellular carcinoma patient, three in all, had partial responses.

The germline gives CDR1 KGHSH, CDR2 LQKENI. The V end was cut by 2 bases, the J end by 0 bases, with 9 bases between. This CDR3 is built from 15 residues. Study-level points and caveats: Expanded clones were, on average, more numerous among CD8+ T cells than CD4+.

Points on this clone: Its antigen is undetermined.

Clones were sequenced by immunoSEQ multiplex PCR, and TCRdb holds only the in-frame ones, with some missing. The sample records tens of thousands of clones, around 83% being singletons. The TCR was taken from an adult with an advanced solid tumor such as melanoma, head and neck, liver or kidney cancer. The rearrangement uses TRBV18 and TRBJ2-3; D is ambiguous. Specimen: CD4+ or CD8+ T cells sorted from blood, collected in a trial of the OX40 agonist ivuxolimab. DNA for the CDR3: TGTGCCAGCTCACCATCTATGGCGAGCACAGATACGCAGTATTTT. Translation: CASSPSMASTDTQYF.